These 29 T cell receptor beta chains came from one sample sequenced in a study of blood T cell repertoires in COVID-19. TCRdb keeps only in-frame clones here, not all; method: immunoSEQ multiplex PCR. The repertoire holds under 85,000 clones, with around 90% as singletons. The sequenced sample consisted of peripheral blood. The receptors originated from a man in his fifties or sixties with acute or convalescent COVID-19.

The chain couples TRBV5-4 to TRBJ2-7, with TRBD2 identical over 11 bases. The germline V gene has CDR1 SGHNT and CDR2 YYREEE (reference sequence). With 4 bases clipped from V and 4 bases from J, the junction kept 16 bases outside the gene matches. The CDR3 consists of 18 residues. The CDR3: CASSRPQASGTSGYEQYF. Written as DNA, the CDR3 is TGTGCCAGCAGCAGACCCCAGGCTTCCGGGACTAGCGGTTACGAGCAGTACTTC.

The CDR3, as DNA: TGTGCCAGCAGTTACGCGTGGACAGGGGTTAACTATGGCTACACCTTC. Encoded protein: CASSYAWTGVNYGYTF. The chain uses TRBV6-5 and TRBJ1-2, with 9 bases matching TRBD1. The germline V gene encodes CDR1 MNHEY and CDR2 SVGAGI. The CDR3 is 16 residues long. Trimming cost V 2 bases and J 1 base; bases outside gene matches: 5.

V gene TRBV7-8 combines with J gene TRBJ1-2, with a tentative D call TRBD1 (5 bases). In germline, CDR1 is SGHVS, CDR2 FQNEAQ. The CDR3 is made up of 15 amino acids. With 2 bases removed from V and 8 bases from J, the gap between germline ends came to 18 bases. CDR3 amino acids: CASSLTDNGGKGYTF. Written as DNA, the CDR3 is TGTGCCAGCAGCTTAACCGATAACGGGGGGAAGGGCTACACCTTC.

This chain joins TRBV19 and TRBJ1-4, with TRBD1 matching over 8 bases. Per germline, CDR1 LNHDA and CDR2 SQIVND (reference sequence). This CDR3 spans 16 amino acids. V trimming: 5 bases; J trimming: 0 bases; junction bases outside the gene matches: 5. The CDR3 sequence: CASSSGGGSTNEKLFF. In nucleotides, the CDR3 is TGTGCCAGTAGTTCAGGGGGCGGATCAACTAATGAAAAACTGTTTTTT.

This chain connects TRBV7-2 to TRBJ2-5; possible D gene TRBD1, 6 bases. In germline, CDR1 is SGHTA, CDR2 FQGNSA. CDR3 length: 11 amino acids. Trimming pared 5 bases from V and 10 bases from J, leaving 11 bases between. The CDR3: CASSQGSVQYF. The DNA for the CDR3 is TGTGCCAGCAGCCAGGGGTCGGTCCAGTACTTC.

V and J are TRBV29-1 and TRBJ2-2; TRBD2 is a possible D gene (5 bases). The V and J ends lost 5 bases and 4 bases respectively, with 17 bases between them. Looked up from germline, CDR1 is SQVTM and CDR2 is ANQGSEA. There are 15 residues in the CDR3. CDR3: CSVCVDLAITGELFF. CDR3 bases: TGCAGCGTTTGTGTGGACCTAGCTATCACCGGGGAGCTGTTTTTT.

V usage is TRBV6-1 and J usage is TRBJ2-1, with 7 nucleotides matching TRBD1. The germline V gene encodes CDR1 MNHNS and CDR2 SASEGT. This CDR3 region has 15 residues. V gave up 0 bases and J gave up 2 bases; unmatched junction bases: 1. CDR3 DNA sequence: TGTGCCAGCAGTGAAGCGCAGGGGGCCTACAATGAGCAGTTCTTC. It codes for CASSEAQGAYNEQFF.

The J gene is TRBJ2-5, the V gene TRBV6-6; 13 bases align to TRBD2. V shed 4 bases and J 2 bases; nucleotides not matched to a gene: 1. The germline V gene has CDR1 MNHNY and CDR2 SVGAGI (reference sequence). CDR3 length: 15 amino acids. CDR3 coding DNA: TGTGCCAGCAGTTCGGGACTAGCGGGACAAGAGACCCAGTACTTC. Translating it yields CASSSGLAGQETQYF.

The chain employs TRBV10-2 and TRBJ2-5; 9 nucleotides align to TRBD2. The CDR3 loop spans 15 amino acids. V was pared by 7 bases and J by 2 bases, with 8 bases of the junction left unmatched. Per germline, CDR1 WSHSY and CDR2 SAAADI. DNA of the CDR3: TGCGCCAGCACTGGACGCGGGAGGGGACAAGAGACCCAGTACTTC. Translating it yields CASTGRGRGQETQYF.

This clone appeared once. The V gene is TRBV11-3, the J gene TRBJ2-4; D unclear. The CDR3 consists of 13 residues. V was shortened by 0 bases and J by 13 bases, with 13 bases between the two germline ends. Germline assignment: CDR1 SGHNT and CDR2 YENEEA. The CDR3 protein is CASSLDPRSSQYF. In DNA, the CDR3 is TGTGCCAGCAGCTTAGATCCTCGGTCGTCCCAGTACTTC.

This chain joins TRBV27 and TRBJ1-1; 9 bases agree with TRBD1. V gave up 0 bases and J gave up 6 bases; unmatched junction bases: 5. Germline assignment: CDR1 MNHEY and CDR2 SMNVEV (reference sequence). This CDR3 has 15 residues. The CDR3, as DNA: TGTGCCAGCAGTTTATCCGGGACAGGGACCGCTGAAGCTTTCTTT. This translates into CASSLSGTGTAEAFF.

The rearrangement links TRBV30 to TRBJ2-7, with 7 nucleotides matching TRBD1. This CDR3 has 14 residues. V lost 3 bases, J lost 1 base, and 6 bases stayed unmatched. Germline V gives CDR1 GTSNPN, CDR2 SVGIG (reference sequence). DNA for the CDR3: TGTGCCTGGAGCTGGACAGGTGGGTCCTACGAGCAGTACTTC. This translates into CAWSWTGGSYEQYF.

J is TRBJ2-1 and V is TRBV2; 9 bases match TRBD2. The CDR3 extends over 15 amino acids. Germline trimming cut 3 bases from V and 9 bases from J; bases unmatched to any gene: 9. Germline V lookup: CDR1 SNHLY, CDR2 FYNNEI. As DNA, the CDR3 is TGTGCCAGCAGTGATCGGGTAGCGGGAGTTGCTGAGCAGTTCTTC. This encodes CASSDRVAGVAEQFF.

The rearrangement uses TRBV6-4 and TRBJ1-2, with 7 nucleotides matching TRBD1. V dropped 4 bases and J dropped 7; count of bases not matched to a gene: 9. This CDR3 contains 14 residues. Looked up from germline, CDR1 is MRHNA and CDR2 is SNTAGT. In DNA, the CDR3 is TGTGCCAGCAGTGTGGATCAGGGGGGAAGTGGCTACACCTTC. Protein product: CASSVDQGGSGYTF.

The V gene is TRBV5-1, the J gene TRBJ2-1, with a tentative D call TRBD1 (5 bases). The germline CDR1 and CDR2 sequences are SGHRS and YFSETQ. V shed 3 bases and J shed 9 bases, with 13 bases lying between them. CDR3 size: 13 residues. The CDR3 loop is CASSSAVQGEQFF. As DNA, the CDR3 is TGCGCCAGCAGCTCGGCCGTCCAGGGTGAGCAGTTCTTC.

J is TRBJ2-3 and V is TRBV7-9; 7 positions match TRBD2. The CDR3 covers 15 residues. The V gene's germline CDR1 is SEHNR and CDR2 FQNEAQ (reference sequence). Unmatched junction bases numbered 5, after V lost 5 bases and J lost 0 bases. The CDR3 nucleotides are TGTGCCAGCAGCAACCCTAGCGGTAGCACAGATACGCAGTATTTT. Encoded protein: CASSNPSGSTDTQYF.

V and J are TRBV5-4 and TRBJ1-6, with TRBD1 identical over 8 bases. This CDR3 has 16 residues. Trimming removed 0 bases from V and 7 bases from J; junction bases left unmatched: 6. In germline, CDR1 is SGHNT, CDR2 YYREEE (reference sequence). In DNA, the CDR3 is TGTGCCAGCAGCTTGGAGGCAGGGGGCCCCAATTCACCCCTCCACTTT. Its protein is CASSLEAGGPNSPLHF.

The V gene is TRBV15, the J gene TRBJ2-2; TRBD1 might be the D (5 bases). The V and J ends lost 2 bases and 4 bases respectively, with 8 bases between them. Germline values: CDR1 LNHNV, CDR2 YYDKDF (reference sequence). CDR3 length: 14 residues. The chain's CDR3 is CATSRTGSTGELFF. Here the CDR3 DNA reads TGTGCCACCAGCAGAACAGGATCCACCGGGGAGCTGTTTTTT.

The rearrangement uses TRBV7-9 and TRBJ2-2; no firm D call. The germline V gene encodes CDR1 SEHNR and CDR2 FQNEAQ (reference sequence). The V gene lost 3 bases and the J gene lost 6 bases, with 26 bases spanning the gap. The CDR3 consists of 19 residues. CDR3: CASSFRHETGFQRPGELFF. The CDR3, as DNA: TGTGCCAGCAGCTTCCGGCATGAAACTGGATTCCAGAGGCCCGGGGAGCTGTTTTTT.

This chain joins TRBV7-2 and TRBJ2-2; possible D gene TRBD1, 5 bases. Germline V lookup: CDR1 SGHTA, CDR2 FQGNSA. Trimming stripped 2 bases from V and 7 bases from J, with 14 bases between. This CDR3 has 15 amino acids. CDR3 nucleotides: TGTGCCAGCAGCTTATATCAGGGTTTTAACGGGGAGCTGTTTTTT. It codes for CASSLYQGFNGELFF.

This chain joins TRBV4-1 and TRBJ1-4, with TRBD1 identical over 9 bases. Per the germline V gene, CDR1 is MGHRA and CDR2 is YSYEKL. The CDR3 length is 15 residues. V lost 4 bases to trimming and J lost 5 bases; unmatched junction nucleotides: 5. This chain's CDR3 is CASSPRTGVNEKLFF. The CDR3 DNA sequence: TGCGCCAGCAGCCCCAGGACAGGGGTGAATGAAAAACTGTTTTTT.

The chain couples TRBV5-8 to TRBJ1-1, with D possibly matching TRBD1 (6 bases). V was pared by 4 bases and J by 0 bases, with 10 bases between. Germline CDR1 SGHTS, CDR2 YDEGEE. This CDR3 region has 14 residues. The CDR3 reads CASSLDRMNTEAFF. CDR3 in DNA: TGTGCCAGCAGCCTCGACAGGATGAACACTGAAGCTTTCTTT.

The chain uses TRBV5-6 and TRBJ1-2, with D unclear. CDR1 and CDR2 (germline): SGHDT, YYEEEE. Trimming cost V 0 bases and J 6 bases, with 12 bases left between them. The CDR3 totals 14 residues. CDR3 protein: CASSLARGINGYTF. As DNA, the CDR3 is TGTGCCAGCAGCTTGGCACGGGGAATCAATGGCTACACCTTC.

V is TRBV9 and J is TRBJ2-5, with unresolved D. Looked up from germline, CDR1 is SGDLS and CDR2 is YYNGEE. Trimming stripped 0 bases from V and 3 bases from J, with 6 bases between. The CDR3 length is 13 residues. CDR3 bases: TGTGCCAGCAGCGTAGGTCCAGAAGAGACCCAGTACTTC. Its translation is CASSVGPEETQYF.

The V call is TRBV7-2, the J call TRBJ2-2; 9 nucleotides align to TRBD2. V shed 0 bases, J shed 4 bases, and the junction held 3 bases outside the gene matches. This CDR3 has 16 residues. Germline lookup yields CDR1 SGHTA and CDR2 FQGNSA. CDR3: CASSLASGSGTGELFF. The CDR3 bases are TGTGCCAGCAGCTTAGCTAGCGGGAGTGGCACCGGGGAGCTGTTTTTT.

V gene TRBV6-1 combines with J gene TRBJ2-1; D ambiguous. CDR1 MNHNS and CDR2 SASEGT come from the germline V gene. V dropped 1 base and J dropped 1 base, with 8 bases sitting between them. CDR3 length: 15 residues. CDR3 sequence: CASSEVSESYNEQFF. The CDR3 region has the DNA TGTGCCAGCAGTGAAGTATCGGAGTCCTACAATGAGCAGTTCTTC.

The CDR3 reads CASRPGMNTEAFF. CDR3 nucleotides: TGTGCCAGCAGGCCGGGTATGAACACTGAAGCTTTCTTT. The chain employs TRBV2 and TRBJ1-1; D unresolved. This CDR3 contains 13 residues. The germline gives CDR1 SNHLY, CDR2 FYNNEI. V lost 6 bases to trimming and J lost 0 bases, with 8 bases between them.

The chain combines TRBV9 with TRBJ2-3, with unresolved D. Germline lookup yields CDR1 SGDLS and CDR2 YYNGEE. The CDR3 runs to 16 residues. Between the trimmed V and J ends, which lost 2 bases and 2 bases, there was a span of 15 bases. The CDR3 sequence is CASSVYSRAPTDTQYF. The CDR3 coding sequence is TGTGCCAGCAGCGTCTATTCCCGTGCTCCCACAGATACGCAGTATTTT.

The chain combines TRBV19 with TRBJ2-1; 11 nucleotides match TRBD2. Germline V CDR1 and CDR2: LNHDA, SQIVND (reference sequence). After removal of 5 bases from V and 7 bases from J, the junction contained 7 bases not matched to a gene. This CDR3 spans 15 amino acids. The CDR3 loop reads CASSVAGGPWNEQFF. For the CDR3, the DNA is TGTGCCAGTAGTGTAGCGGGAGGGCCTTGGAATGAGCAGTTCTTC.